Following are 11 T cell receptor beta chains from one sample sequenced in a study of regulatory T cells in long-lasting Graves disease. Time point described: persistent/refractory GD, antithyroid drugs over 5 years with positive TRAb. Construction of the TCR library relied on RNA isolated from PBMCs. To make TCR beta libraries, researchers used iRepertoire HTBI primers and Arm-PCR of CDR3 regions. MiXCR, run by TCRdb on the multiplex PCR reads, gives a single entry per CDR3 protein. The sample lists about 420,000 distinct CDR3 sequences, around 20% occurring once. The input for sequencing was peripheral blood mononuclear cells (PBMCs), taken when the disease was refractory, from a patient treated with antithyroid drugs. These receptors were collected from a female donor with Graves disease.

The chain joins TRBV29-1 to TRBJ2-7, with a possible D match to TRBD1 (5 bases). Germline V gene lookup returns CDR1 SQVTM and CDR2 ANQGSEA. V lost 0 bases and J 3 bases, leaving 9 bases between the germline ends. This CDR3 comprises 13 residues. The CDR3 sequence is CSVEDWGSYEQYF. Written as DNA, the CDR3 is TGCAGCGTTGAAGATTGGGGCAGCTACGAGCAGTACTTC.

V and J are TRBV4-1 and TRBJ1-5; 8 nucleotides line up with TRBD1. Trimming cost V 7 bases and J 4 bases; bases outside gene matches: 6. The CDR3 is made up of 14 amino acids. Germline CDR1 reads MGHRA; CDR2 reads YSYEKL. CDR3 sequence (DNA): TGCGCCAGCAAGGATACAGGGGGTAATCAGCCCCAGCATTTT. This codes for CASKDTGGNQPQHF.

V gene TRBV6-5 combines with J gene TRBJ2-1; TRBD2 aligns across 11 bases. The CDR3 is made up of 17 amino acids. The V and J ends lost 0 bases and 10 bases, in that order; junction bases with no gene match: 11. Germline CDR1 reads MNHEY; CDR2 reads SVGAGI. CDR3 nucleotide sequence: TGTGCCAGCAGTTACTCGAAGGGACTAGCGGCACCGCCGGAGCAGTTCTTC. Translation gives CASSYSKGLAAPPEQFF.

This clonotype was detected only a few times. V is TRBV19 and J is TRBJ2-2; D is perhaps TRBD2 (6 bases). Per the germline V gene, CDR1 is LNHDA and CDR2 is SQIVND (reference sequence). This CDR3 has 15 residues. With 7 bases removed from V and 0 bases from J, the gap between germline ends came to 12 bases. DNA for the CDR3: TGTGCCAGTAAGCCGGACTACCCGAACACCGGGGAGCTGTTTTTT. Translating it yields CASKPDYPNTGELFF.

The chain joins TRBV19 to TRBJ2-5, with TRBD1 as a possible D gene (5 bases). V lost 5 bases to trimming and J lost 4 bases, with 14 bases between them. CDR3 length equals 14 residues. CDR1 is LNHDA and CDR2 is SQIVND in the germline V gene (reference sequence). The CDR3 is CASSATQGRETQYF. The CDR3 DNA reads TGTGCCAGTAGTGCGACCCAGGGTCGAGAGACCCAGTACTTC.

The DNA for the CDR3 is TGTGCCATCAGCGGGACTGGCCAGGGAAATCGAGAGGCTGGGGCCAACGTCCTGACTTTC. Translated: CAISGTGQGNREAGANVLTF. The chain couples TRBV10-3 to TRBJ2-6; possibly TRBD2 for D (6 bases). V lost 6 bases, J lost 2 bases, and 26 bases lay in between. The CDR3 is 20 residues long. CDR1 and CDR2 (germline): ENHRY, SYGVKD.

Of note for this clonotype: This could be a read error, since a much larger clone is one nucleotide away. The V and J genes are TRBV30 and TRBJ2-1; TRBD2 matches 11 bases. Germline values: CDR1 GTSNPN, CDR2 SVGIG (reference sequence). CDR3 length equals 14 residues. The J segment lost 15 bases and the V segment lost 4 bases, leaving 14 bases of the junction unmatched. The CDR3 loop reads CAWTPGASGRPPFF. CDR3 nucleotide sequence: TGTGCCTGGACGCCCGGGGCTAGCGGGAGGCCCCCGTTCTTC.

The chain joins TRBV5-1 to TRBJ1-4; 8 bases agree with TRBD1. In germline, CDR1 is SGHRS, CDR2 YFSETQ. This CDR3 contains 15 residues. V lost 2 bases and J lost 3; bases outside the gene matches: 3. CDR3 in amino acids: CASSFMGQANEKLFF. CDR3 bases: TGCGCCAGCAGCTTTATGGGACAGGCTAATGAAAAACTGTTTTTT. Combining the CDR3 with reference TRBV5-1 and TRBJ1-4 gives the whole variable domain KAGVTQTPRYLIKTRGQQVTLSCSPISGHRSVSWYQQTPGQGLQFLFEYFSETQRNKGNFPGRFSGRQFSNSRSEMNVSTLELGDSALYLCASSFMGQANEKLFFGSGTQLSVL.

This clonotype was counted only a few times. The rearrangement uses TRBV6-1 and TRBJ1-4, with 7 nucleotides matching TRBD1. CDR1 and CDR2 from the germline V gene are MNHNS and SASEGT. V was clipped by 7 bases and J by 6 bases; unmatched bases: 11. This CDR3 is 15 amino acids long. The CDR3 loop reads CASTGGGSGDEKLFF. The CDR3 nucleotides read TGTGCCAGCACTGGAGGGGGCAGTGGGGATGAAAAACTGTTTTTT.

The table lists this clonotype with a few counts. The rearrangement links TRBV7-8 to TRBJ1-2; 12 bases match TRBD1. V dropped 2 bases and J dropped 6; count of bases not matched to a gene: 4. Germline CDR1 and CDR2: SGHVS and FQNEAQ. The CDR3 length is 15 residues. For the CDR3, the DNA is TGTGCCAGCAGCTTACGGGACAGGGGGCAACATGGCTACACCTTC. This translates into CASSLRDRGQHGYTF.

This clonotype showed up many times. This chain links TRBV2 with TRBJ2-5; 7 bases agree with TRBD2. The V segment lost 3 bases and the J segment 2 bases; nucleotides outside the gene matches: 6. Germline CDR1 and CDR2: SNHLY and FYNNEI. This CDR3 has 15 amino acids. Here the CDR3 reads CASSDVRDYQETQYF. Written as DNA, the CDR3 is TGTGCCAGCAGTGATGTACGGGACTATCAAGAGACCCAGTACTTC.